This T cell receptor (beta chain) was retrieved from a study of molecular identifiers for immune sequencing clone quantification. This clonotype was seen ten or more times. Antigen: not known. Naive CD8 libraries used 20,000 to 1,000,000 sorted cells and 10%, 30% or 50% RNA. Whole-study findings and limits: Spiked Jurkat TCR RNA equivalent to one cell reportedly surfaced among about 1 million naive cells. Shared barcodes on identical TCR molecules could underestimate the sizes of highly expanded clones.

This CDR3 comprises 15 residues. The V gene's germline CDR1 is SNHLY and CDR2 FYNNEI. V lost 3 bases to trimming and J lost 2 bases; unmatched junction nucleotides: 5. MiXCR, run by TCRdb on the PCR reads, gives a single entry per CDR3 protein. Of about 640,000 distinct CDR3 sequences in the sample, about 20% are singletons; the top ten hold roughly 0.83%. The chain combines TRBV2 with TRBJ1-2, with 8 bases fitting TRBD1. The sequencing sample was made of naive CD8+ T cells from blood, with Jurkat cell RNA spiked in. This sample's subset: FACS-sorted CD8+CD4-CCR7+CD45RA+ naive T cells. The receptor's source is a human donor in good health. Some libraries in this study had Jurkat cell RNA spiked in. In DNA, the CDR3 is TGTGCCAGCAGTGAGGGCAGGGGGCAAAACTATGGCTACACCTTC. It yields the protein CASSEGRGQNYGYTF.